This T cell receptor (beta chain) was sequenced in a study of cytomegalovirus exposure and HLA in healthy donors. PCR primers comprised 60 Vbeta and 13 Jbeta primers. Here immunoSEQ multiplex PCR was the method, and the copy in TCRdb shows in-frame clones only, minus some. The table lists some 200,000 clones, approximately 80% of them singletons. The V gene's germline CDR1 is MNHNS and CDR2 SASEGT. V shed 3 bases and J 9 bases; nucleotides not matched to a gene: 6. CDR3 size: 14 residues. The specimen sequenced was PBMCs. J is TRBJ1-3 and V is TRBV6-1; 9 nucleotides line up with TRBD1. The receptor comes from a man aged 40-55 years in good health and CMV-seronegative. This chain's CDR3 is CASSDSDRGRTIYF. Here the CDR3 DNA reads TGTGCCAGCAGTGACTCGGACAGGGGACGCACCATATATTTT.